One and the same sample provided the 12 T cell receptor beta chains below, sequenced in a study of early T cells in non-severe SARS-CoV-2 infection. TCRdb reprocessed the 5' RACE reads with MiXCR, giving one entry per CDR3 protein. The table has under 70,000 distinct CDR3 sequences, approximately 6.1% seen once; the top ten hold approximately 3.6%. The source material was whole blood, sampled at baseline. These receptors were obtained from an adult who was a healthcare worker with PCR-confirmed SARS-CoV-2 infection or an uninfected control (not recorded which).

This clonotype was counted at least ten times. V is TRBV10-3 and J is TRBJ1-1; D is unresolved. Germline CDR1 reads ENHRY; CDR2 reads SYGVKD. The CDR3 has 13 amino acids. V dropped 0 bases and J dropped 6 bases, with 8 bases sitting between them. The CDR3 DNA reads TGTGCCATCAGTGAGTCGGATGAACCTGAAGCTTTCTTT. Its translation is CAISESDEPEAFF.

There are a few counts of this clonotype. Here the CDR3 DNA reads TGTGCCAGCAGTTTTGGGACAGCGATCTCTGGGGCCAACGTCCTGACTTTC. This codes for CASSFGTAISGANVLTF. The rearrangement uses TRBV12-3 or TRBV12-4 and TRBJ2-6, with 7 bases aligning to TRBD1. This CDR3 is 17 amino acids long. The V and J ends lost 3 bases and 0 bases, in that order; junction bases with no gene match: 5.

This clonotype came up many times. The rearrangement uses TRBV29-1 and TRBJ1-1; D call uncertain. Trimming took 1 base from V and 7 from J, leaving 10 bases between them. Per the germline V gene, CDR1 is SQVTM and CDR2 is ANQGSEA. The CDR3 spans 12 residues. CDR3 sequence reads: CSVEGVADEAFF. Written as DNA, the CDR3 is TGCAGCGTTGAAGGTGTGGCGGATGAAGCTTTCTTT.

This clonotype was picked up a small number of times. The V gene is TRBV18, the J gene TRBJ1-4, with D perhaps TRBD1 (5 bases). CDR3 length: 15 amino acids. Germline V gene sequence: CDR1 KGHSH, CDR2 LQKENI. V lost 2 bases and J lost 7, with 14 bases in between. The CDR3 nucleotides read TGTGCCAGCTCACCAACGGGCAGGGTAACTGAAAAACTGTTTTTT. This sequence encodes CASSPTGRVTEKLFF.

The J gene is TRBJ2-3, the V gene TRBV5-1; D remains unclear. V was pared by 3 bases and J by 6 bases, with 11 bases between. Per germline, CDR1 SGHRS and CDR2 YFSETQ. The CDR3 is 13 residues long. The CDR3 spells CASSSDLGDTQYF. The DNA for the CDR3 is TGCGCCAGCAGCTCGGACCTAGGGGATACGCAGTATTTT.

This clonotype came up a few times. The chain joins TRBV29-1 to TRBJ1-1; unclear D gene. The CDR3 sequence is 12 residues long. Germline CDR1 SQVTM, CDR2 ANQGSEA. V was shortened by 4 bases and J by 3 bases, with 9 bases between the two germline ends. CDR3 region: CSVAYPDTEAFF. The DNA for the CDR3 is TGCAGCGTTGCATACCCGGACACTGAAGCTTTCTTT.

The table lists this clonotype with many counts. The chain joins TRBV19 to TRBJ2-1, with D hard to call. The germline CDR1 and CDR2 sequences are LNHDA and SQIVND (reference sequence). The V end lost 0 bases, the J end lost 10 bases, and 10 bases lay between the germline ends. The CDR3 extends over 13 amino acids. CDR3 DNA sequence: TGTGCCAGTAGTATAGAGGGCAGGTGGGAGCAGTTCTTC. Its protein is CASSIEGRWEQFF.

The sample holds many counts of this clonotype. This rearrangement joins TRBV28 to TRBJ2-6; D unclear. This CDR3 region has 14 residues. In germline, CDR1 is MDHEN, CDR2 SYDVKM. The V gene lost 10 bases and the J gene lost 1 base, with 11 bases spanning the gap. CDR3 loop: CATSPLSGANVLTF. In nucleotides, the CDR3 is TGTGCCACCTCTCCCTTGTCTGGGGCCAACGTCCTGACTTTC.

The genes are TRBV5-5 and TRBJ1-1; D may be TRBD1 (5 bases). V gave up 4 bases and J gave up 4 bases, with 14 bases separating them. Germline-derived CDR1 and CDR2 are SGHKS and YYEKEE (reference sequence). This CDR3 spans 14 amino acids. The CDR3 spells CASSRLTAFTEAFF. The CDR3 DNA reads as TGTGCCAGCAGCCGTCTGACAGCGTTCACTGAAGCTTTCTTT.

J is TRBJ1-2 and V is TRBV12-3 or TRBV12-4; no definite D call. Trimming pared 3 bases from V and 8 bases from J, leaving 10 bases between. The CDR3 runs 12 residues. CDR3 sequence: CASSFVSRGYTF. Written as DNA, the CDR3 is TGTGCCAGCAGTTTCGTATCTAGAGGCTACACCTTC.

This clonotype was detected ten times or more. The chain recombines TRBV20-1 with TRBJ1-1; a possible D gene is TRBD1 (6 bases). The length of the CDR3 is 15 residues. Trimming pared 1 base from V and 5 bases from J, leaving 17 bases between. The germline V gene has CDR1 DFQATT and CDR2 SNEGSKA (reference sequence). In DNA form, the CDR3 reads TGCAGTGCTAGAGTTACAGGGTCCAGGAGGACTGAAGCTTTCTTT. Amino acids: CSARVTGSRRTEAFF.

This clonotype has a count of ten or more. The chain links TRBV7-2 to TRBJ1-1; D is undetermined. Per germline, CDR1 SGHTA and CDR2 FQGNSA. V shed 1 base and J shed 1 base, with 10 bases lying between them. The CDR3 length is 15 residues. Here the CDR3 DNA reads TGTGCCAGCAGCTTAGAAGGGCAGCCGAACACTGAAGCTTTCTTT. This encodes CASSLEGQPNTEAFF.